The 3 T cell receptor beta chains presented below share a single source sample, sequenced in a study of T cell therapy after organ transplantation (dated by TCRdb to between 2019 and 2020). The library came from the immunoSEQ multiplex PCR assay. The clones in this table, taken by TCRdb from immuneACCESS, are in-frame only. Not every clone is retained; where verified, under half of the shortfall comes from an unresolved V gene, and the cause of the rest is unknown. In all, the sample holds 2,000 to 2,500 clones, and approximately 70% of those were seen once. About two fifths of the sample rests with the top ten. The time point tag for this specimen amounts to: before start of T cell therapy. Antigens for these TCRs are unknown. Sequences were derived from CD8+ T cells from blood, sampled before autologous CMV-specific T cell therapy. The source is a human patient who had received a solid organ transplant and had CMV disease.

V and J are TRBV28 and TRBJ1-2; 7 positions agree with TRBD1. The CDR3 runs 16 residues. CDR1 and CDR2 from the germline V gene are MDHEN and SYDVKM. After removal of 6 bases from V and 0 bases from J, the junction contained 10 bases not matched to a gene. The CDR3 loop reads CASSHLWDSPNYGYTF. The DNA for the CDR3 is TGTGCCAGCAGCCATTTATGGGACAGTCCTAACTATGGCTACACCTTC.

This clone was seen only a few times. The CDR3 is CASSEPGQGLGETQYF. The CDR3 DNA sequence: TGTGCCAGCAGTGAACCCGGACAGGGTTTGGGAGAGACCCAGTACTTC. The chain carries TRBV2 and TRBJ2-5, with 8 bases lining up with TRBD1. The trim removed 2 bases at V and 4 bases at J, leaving 9 bases unmatched. Germline V gives CDR1 SNHLY, CDR2 FYNNEI. The CDR3 has 16 amino acids.

V usage is TRBV4-3 and J usage is TRBJ2-1, with 8 bases that match TRBD2. Germline V gives CDR1 LGHNA, CDR2 YSLEER. This CDR3 region has 18 residues. The V segment lost 0 bases and the J segment 9 bases; nucleotides outside the gene matches: 16. As DNA, the CDR3 is TGCGCCAGCAGCCAAGACCGACAAACTAGCGGAGAGGGGGGTGAGCAGTTCTTC. Translation: CASSQDRQTSGEGGEQFF.